The 9 T cell receptor beta chains below come from one sample, sequenced in a study of identifying expanded T cells in peripheral blood. Profiling relied on immunoSEQ multiplex PCR, and the TCRdb table lists in-frame clones only, not all of them. The top ten clones hold about 20% of a sample with some 78,000 clones, around 83% of them seen once. The sample taken for sequencing was blood. These receptors came from a person aged 18 to 75 in good health.

The genes are TRBV6-4 and TRBJ2-1; 9 positions match TRBD2. Germline-derived CDR1 and CDR2 are MRHNA and SNTAGT. The CDR3 runs 15 residues. Trimming removed 6 bases from V and 2 bases from J; junction bases left unmatched: 5. The CDR3 bases are TGTGCCAGCAGCCACGGGACTAGCACCTACAATGAGCAGTTCTTC. Amino acid sequence: CASSHGTSTYNEQFF.

The chain combines TRBV28 with TRBJ1-5; possibly TRBD1 for D (6 bases). V was clipped by 8 bases and J by 5 bases, with 13 bases between them. This CDR3 contains 13 residues. Germline V gene data show CDR1 as MDHEN and CDR2 as SYDVKM. The CDR3 here is CASQRGGDQPQHF. The CDR3 DNA reads TGTGCCAGCCAAAGAGGGGGGGATCAGCCCCAGCATTTT.

This rearrangement joins TRBV4-3 to TRBJ1-2, with D possibly being TRBD1 (6 bases). Trimming left V 0 bases short and J 8 bases short, with 13 bases between. CDR3 size: 14 residues. Germline V gene lookup returns CDR1 LGHNA and CDR2 YSLEER. CDR3: CASSQDKGGRGYTF. As DNA, the CDR3 is TGCGCCAGCAGCCAAGATAAGGGGGGACGAGGCTACACCTTC.

This clone has a handful of counts. Additional DNA sequences in this sample encode the identical CDR3. J is TRBJ1-2 and V is TRBV6-1; no clear D gene. Germline CDR1 and CDR2: MNHNS and SASEGT. This CDR3 has 12 residues. Trimming took 7 bases from V and 6 from J, leaving 12 bases between them. Here the CDR3 reads CASTARGHGYTF. The CDR3, as DNA: TGTGCCAGCACGGCCCGAGGGCATGGCTACACCTTC.

The table lists this clone with a few counts. This chain joins TRBV7-9 and TRBJ2-3; no firm D call. Germline V gene sequence: CDR1 SEHNR, CDR2 FQNEAQ (reference sequence). Trimming stripped 1 base from V and 1 base from J, with 9 bases between. This CDR3 has 15 amino acids. The CDR3 sequence: CASSLGRLGTDTQYF. Written as DNA, the CDR3 is TGTGCCAGCAGCTTAGGCAGGTTAGGCACAGATACGCAGTATTTT.

The V gene is TRBV27, the J gene TRBJ2-7; D ambiguous. Germline CDR1 and CDR2: MNHEY and SMNVEV (reference sequence). The CDR3 sequence is 9 residues long. The V end was cut by 7 bases, the J end by 12 bases, with 10 bases between. The CDR3 DNA reads as TGTGCCAGCACCTCACCCCCGTACTTC. Translated: CASTSPPYF.

The chain has TRBV11-3 and TRBJ2-3; D uncertain. Germline assignment: CDR1 SGHNT and CDR2 YENEEA. Trimming took off 5 bases at V and 0 bases at J, with 9 bases between the two ends. This CDR3 region has 14 residues. CDR3 bases: TGTGCCAGCAGCCCGACGAGGAGCACAGATACGCAGTATTTT. It yields the protein CASSPTRSTDTQYF. Full variable domain (missing parts from reference TRBV11-3 and TRBJ2-3): EAGVVQSPRYKIIEKKQPVAFWCNPISGHNTLYWYLQNLGQGPELLIRYENEEAVDDSQLPKDRFSAERLKGVDSTLKIQPAELGDSAVYLCASSPTRSTDTQYFGPGTRLTVL.

The chain links TRBV5-4 to TRBJ2-2, with D possibly being TRBD1 (6 bases). This CDR3 is built from 16 residues. V gave up 0 bases and J gave up 0 bases, with 9 bases separating them. The germline gives CDR1 SGHNT, CDR2 YYREEE (reference sequence). CDR3 nucleotides: TGTGCCAGCAGCTTGGAGGCAGGGGCGAACACCGGGGAGCTGTTTTTT. Translated, it gives CASSLEAGANTGELFF.

The chain couples TRBV27 to TRBJ1-2; D not resolved. V was pared by 0 bases and J by 4 bases, with 18 bases between. CDR1 and CDR2 (germline): MNHEY, SMNVEV (reference sequence). The CDR3 is made up of 17 amino acids. The CDR3 reads CASSLSSWVGVLYGYTF. The CDR3 bases are TGTGCCAGCAGTTTATCCTCCTGGGTGGGAGTACTCTATGGCTACACCTTC.